One sample yielded the 32 T cell receptor beta chains listed below, sequenced in a study of blood T cell repertoires in COVID-19. Profiled with immunoSEQ multiplex PCR; TCRdb holds only in-frame clones, not every one. The profile shows about 140,000 clones, under 85% of them singletons. Sequenced input: PBMCs or T cells enriched from blood (not recorded which). The receptors come from a woman aged 18-35 years who had been exposed to COVID-19.

This clone was recorded a few times. This rearrangement joins TRBV7-2 to TRBJ2-7, with D tentatively TRBD2 (5 bases). Germline V gene data show CDR1 as SGHTA and CDR2 as FQGNSA. There are 14 residues in the CDR3. V was clipped by 3 bases and J by 3 bases, with 12 bases between them. In DNA, the CDR3 is TGTGCCAGCAGCTTGGCTGGGAGTTACTACGAGCAGTACTTC. Translated: CASSLAGSYYEQYF.

This sequence joins TRBV4-2 and TRBJ1-1; D gene unclear. Trimming took off 1 base at V and 7 bases at J, with 19 bases between the two ends. Per the germline V gene, CDR1 is LGHNA and CDR2 is YNFKEQ. The length of the CDR3 is 16 residues. The DNA for the CDR3 is TGTGCCAGCAGCCAAGCATCAACGGGAGGGCGAGGTGAAGCTTTCTTT. This translates into CASSQASTGGRGEAFF.

The J gene is TRBJ1-1, the V gene TRBV7-9, with 7 bases that match TRBD1. The CDR3 contains 16 residues. The junction had 12 bases not matched to a gene; V was cut back by 7 bases and J by 1 base. Germline CDR1 is SEHNR and CDR2 is FQNEAQ (reference sequence). The CDR3 bases are TGTGCCAGCACCGCCATCCGAGGGGGCGAGAACACTGAAGCTTTCTTT. Residues: CASTAIRGGENTEAFF.

This chain uses TRBV19 with TRBJ1-1; tentative D call: TRBD1 (6 bases). Trimming cost V 7 bases and J 4 bases, with 13 bases left between them. Germline V gene lookup returns CDR1 LNHDA and CDR2 SQIVND (reference sequence). CDR3 size: 13 residues. The DNA of the CDR3 is TGTGCCAGTACCTACACAGGGATCACTGAAGCTTTCTTT. It encodes CASTYTGITEAFF.

The genes are TRBV12-5 and TRBJ2-2; tentative D call: TRBD1 (5 bases). Germline V gene lookup returns CDR1 LGHNT and CDR2 FRNRAP. The V gene lost 3 bases and the J gene lost 4 bases, with 9 bases spanning the gap. The CDR3 covers 14 residues. CDR3 bases: TGTGCTAGTGGTTTATGGCAGGGCACCGGGGAGCTGTTTTTT. This sequence encodes CASGLWQGTGELFF.

The gene calls are TRBV3-1 (or the pseudogene TRBV3-2) and TRBJ2-3; 13 bases line up with TRBD2. Germline values: CDR1 LGHDT, CDR2 YNNKEL (reference sequence). CDR3 size: 15 residues. V lost 5 bases to trimming and J lost 6 bases; unmatched junction nucleotides: 5. CDR3 region: CASSGTSGKTDTQYF. The CDR3 DNA reads TGTGCCAGCAGCGGGACTAGCGGGAAAACGGATACGCAGTATTTT.

This chain's CDR3 is CSGRESGEQYF. CDR3 DNA: TGCAGCGGTCGGGAGTCCGGCGAGCAGTACTTC. The chain has TRBV29-1 and TRBJ2-7; D is possibly TRBD2 (6 bases). Germline CDR1 is SQVTM and CDR2 is ANQGSEA. This CDR3 has 11 residues. Trimming took off 7 bases at V and 6 bases at J, with 13 bases between the two ends.

The chain employs TRBV12-5 and TRBJ1-4; unclear D gene. V lost 4 bases and J lost 4, with 7 bases in between. The CDR3 extends over 13 amino acids. Germline V lookup: CDR1 LGHNT, CDR2 FRNRAP. This CDR3 is CASGSGFNEKLFF. CDR3 coding DNA: TGTGCTAGTGGTTCCGGGTTTAATGAAAAACTGTTTTTT.

The chain is built from TRBV3-1 (or the pseudogene TRBV3-2) and TRBJ1-6, with D perhaps TRBD1 (6 bases). This CDR3 spans 15 amino acids. Germline V gene lookup returns CDR1 LGHDT and CDR2 YNNKEL (reference sequence). Trimming shortened V by 3 bases and J by 6 bases, and 12 bases separated the two germline ends. This CDR3 is CASSQITGTNSPLHF. CDR3 sequence (DNA): TGTGCCAGCAGCCAGATCACAGGGACTAATTCACCCCTCCACTTT.

This clone was counted only a few times. CDR3 protein: CSVVTSVETQYF. CDR3 coding DNA: TGCAGCGTAGTGACTAGCGTAGAGACCCAGTACTTC. The rearrangement uses TRBV29-1 and TRBJ2-5, with 8 bases identical to TRBD2. The germline CDR1 and CDR2 sequences are SQVTM and ANQGSEA. The CDR3 sequence is 12 residues long. With 6 bases clipped from V and 4 bases from J, the junction kept 4 bases outside the gene matches.

This chain links TRBV30 with TRBJ1-4; perhaps TRBD1 as D (5 bases). Germline V gives CDR1 GTSNPN, CDR2 SVGIG (reference sequence). This CDR3 comprises 13 residues. The V end was cut by 8 bases, the J end by 8 bases, with 18 bases between. CDR3 protein: CASEDSLVEKLFF. CDR3 DNA: TGTGCCAGCGAAGACAGCTTAGTGGAAAAACTGTTTTTT.

The J gene is TRBJ2-6, the V gene TRBV6-6, with TRBD2 identical over 9 bases. V lost 5 bases, J lost 5 bases, and 1 base stayed unmatched. Looked up from germline, CDR1 is MNHNY and CDR2 is SVGAGI (reference sequence). This CDR3 spans 14 amino acids. The CDR3 bases are TGTGCCAGCAGTGCTAGCGGGAGGGCCAACGTCCTGACTTTC. Its protein is CASSASGRANVLTF.

The gene calls are TRBV27 and TRBJ1-5, with D possibly matching TRBD1 (5 bases). CDR1 is MNHEY and CDR2 is SMNVEV in the germline V gene (reference sequence). Between the trimmed V and J ends, which lost 3 bases and 1 base, there was a span of 10 bases. This CDR3 is 15 amino acids long. CDR3 loop: CASSFGRGSNQPQHF. CDR3 sequence (DNA): TGTGCCAGCAGTTTTGGGCGGGGGAGCAATCAGCCCCAGCATTTT.

The CDR3 sequence is CASSYTGNQPQHF. Written as DNA, the CDR3 is TGTGCCAGCAGTTATACGGGCAATCAGCCCCAGCATTTT. J is TRBJ1-5 and V is TRBV12-3 or TRBV12-4, with D uncertain. V was shortened by 4 bases and J by 2 bases, with 6 bases between the two germline ends. CDR3 length: 13 residues.

V gene TRBV4-1 combines with J gene TRBJ2-7; D may be TRBD1 (6 bases). Trimming left V 1 base short and J 2 bases short, with 15 bases between. CDR1 MGHRA and CDR2 YSYEKL come from the germline V gene. The CDR3 extends over 16 amino acids. CDR3 sequence (DNA): TGCGCCAGCAGCCAAGGTCTAGGACAGAGCGCCTACGAGCAGTACTTC. This translates into CASSQGLGQSAYEQYF.

The chain employs TRBV19 and TRBJ2-7; 7 bases align to TRBD1. Trimming at V came to 11 bases and at J to 3 bases, leaving 25 bases not matched to a gene. CDR3 length: 18 residues. Per the germline V gene, CDR1 is LNHDA and CDR2 is SQIVND (reference sequence). The CDR3 is CACSHADRRSGPLYEQYF. In nucleotides, the CDR3 is TGTGCCTGCTCCCATGCGGACAGGAGGTCGGGACCCCTCTACGAGCAGTACTTC. The full variable domain, completed using reference TRBV19 and TRBJ2-7, is DGGITQSPKYLFRKEGQNVTLSCEQNLNHDAMYWYRQDPGQGLRLIYYSQIVNDFQKGDIAEGYSVSREKKESFPLTVTSAQKNPTAFYLCACSHADRRSGPLYEQYFGPGTRLTVT.

The chain combines TRBV2 with TRBJ2-3; weak D call: TRBD1 (6 bases). V was cut by 6 bases and J by 2 bases, with 15 bases left in between. The CDR3 totals 15 residues. The germline V gene has CDR1 SNHLY and CDR2 FYNNEI. DNA of the CDR3: TGTGCCAGCAGGGAGGCAGGGGCCTTCACAGATACGCAGTATTTT. It codes for CASREAGAFTDTQYF.

This clone was seen more than once but under ten times. The chain carries TRBV5-1 and TRBJ2-1; 10 positions agree with TRBD2. V was pared by 0 bases and J by 5 bases, with 11 bases of the junction left unmatched. This CDR3 spans 18 amino acids. CDR1 SGHRS and CDR2 YFSETQ come from the germline V gene. The chain's CDR3 is CASSLAARATSGNNEQFF. In nucleotides, the CDR3 is TGCGCCAGCAGCTTGGCCGCGCGCGCTACTAGCGGGAACAATGAGCAGTTCTTC.

This chain joins TRBV19 and TRBJ1-5; the D gene is possibly TRBD1 (6 bases). V lost 5 bases to trimming and J lost 6 bases, with 14 bases between them. Per the germline V gene, CDR1 is LNHDA and CDR2 is SQIVND (reference sequence). This CDR3 is 14 amino acids long. The CDR3 DNA sequence: TGTGCCAGTAGTGGGGGACAACTCGGTCAGCCCCAGCATTTT. As protein: CASSGGQLGQPQHF. Supplemented by reference TRBV19 and TRBJ1-5, the full variable domain reads DGGITQSPKYLFRKEGQNVTLSCEQNLNHDAMYWYRQDPGQGLRLIYYSQIVNDFQKGDIAEGYSVSREKKESFPLTVTSAQKNPTAFYLCASSGGQLGQPQHFGDGTRLSIL.

The chain links TRBV2 to TRBJ2-1, with 8 bases aligning to TRBD1. The J segment lost 1 base and the V segment lost 6 bases, leaving 5 bases of the junction unmatched. The CDR3 sequence is 15 residues long. Germline lookup yields CDR1 SNHLY and CDR2 FYNNEI. The CDR3 region has the DNA TGTGCCAGCAGGGTGAGACAGGGGTCCTACAATGAGCAGTTCTTC. Its protein is CASRVRQGSYNEQFF.

The gene calls are TRBV18 and TRBJ1-1; TRBD1 aligns across 9 bases. Germline V CDR1 and CDR2: KGHSH, LQKENI. Germline trimming cut 6 bases from V and 1 base from J; bases unmatched to any gene: 9. The CDR3 extends over 16 amino acids. The CDR3 here is CASSPGTGKRNTEAFF. Written as DNA, the CDR3 is TGTGCCAGCTCCCCCGGGACAGGGAAGAGGAACACTGAAGCTTTCTTT. Drawing the rest from reference TRBV18 and TRBJ1-1, the complete variable domain is NAGVMQNPRHLVRRRGQEARLRCSPMKGHSHVYWYRQLPEEGLKFMVYLQKENIIDESGMPKERFSAEFPKEGPSILRIQQVVRGDSAAYFCASSPGTGKRNTEAFFGQGTRLTVV.

The V call is TRBV7-2, the J call TRBJ1-2; D gene ambiguous. Per the germline V gene, CDR1 is SGHTA and CDR2 is FQGNSA. This CDR3 comprises 12 residues. V was clipped by 5 bases and J by 3 bases, with 7 bases between them. The CDR3: CASSQRDYGYTF. The DNA for the CDR3 is TGTGCCAGCAGCCAAAGAGACTATGGCTACACCTTC.

The count of this clone is one. The J gene is TRBJ2-7, the V gene TRBV27; D possibly corresponds to TRBD1 (5 bases). The CDR3 spans 14 residues. Germline CDR1 and CDR2: MNHEY and SMNVEV (reference sequence). V lost 1 base to trimming and J lost 7 bases, with 14 bases between them. Written as DNA, the CDR3 is TGTGCCAGCAGTTTATTAGCAGGGTTCCATGAGCAGTACTTC. It translates to CASSLLAGFHEQYF.

The chain combines TRBV7-2 with TRBJ2-5; TRBD1 matches 12 bases. J was trimmed by 5 bases and V by 1 base; bases with no gene match: 5. CDR1 is SGHTA and CDR2 is FQGNSA in the germline V gene. The length of the CDR3 is 16 residues. In DNA, the CDR3 is TGTGCCAGCAGCTTAGTCGGGACAGGGGGCCGGGAGACCCAGTACTTC. This codes for CASSLVGTGGRETQYF. The complete variable domain, with remaining parts taken from reference TRBV7-2 and TRBJ2-5, reads GAGVSQSPSNKVTEKGKDVELRCDPISGHTALYWYRQSLGQGLEFLIYFQGNSAPDKSGLPSDRFSAERTGGSVSTLTIQRTQQEDSAVYLCASSLVGTGGRETQYFGPGTRLLVL.

This clone was counted many times. The gene calls are TRBV28 and TRBJ1-5; 8 bases align to TRBD1. The junction had 10 bases not matched to a gene; V was cut back by 5 bases and J by 7 bases. The CDR3 totals 15 residues. The germline CDR1 and CDR2 sequences are MDHEN and SYDVKM. The CDR3 loop is CASSPSGGRGQPQHF. The CDR3 nucleotides read TGTGCCAGCAGTCCATCAGGGGGCCGCGGACAGCCCCAGCATTTT.

The genes are TRBV20-1 and TRBJ2-7, with 8 bases fitting TRBD2. Per the germline V gene, CDR1 is DFQATT and CDR2 is SNEGSKA (reference sequence). Germline trimming cut 3 bases from V and 2 bases from J; bases unmatched to any gene: 6. This CDR3 has 14 residues. The CDR3: CSASSSGGTYEQYF. The CDR3 region has the DNA TGCAGTGCTAGTAGCAGCGGGGGAACCTACGAGCAGTACTTC.

The rearrangement joins TRBV28 to TRBJ2-3, with 7 bases aligning to TRBD1. The CDR3 length is 19 residues. Trimming cost V 2 bases and J 0 bases; bases outside gene matches: 14. Germline values: CDR1 MDHEN, CDR2 SYDVKM. CDR3 nucleotide sequence: TGTGCCAGCAGTTTAGAATTGGGACAGCAAACCTCTAGCACAGATACGCAGTATTTT. Amino acid sequence: CASSLELGQQTSSTDTQYF.

The V and J genes are TRBV27 and TRBJ1-5; unclear D gene. Germline V gene data show CDR1 as MNHEY and CDR2 as SMNVEV (reference sequence). The CDR3 has 14 amino acids. V lost 2 bases to trimming and J lost 2 bases, with 7 bases between them. The CDR3 protein is CASSLGWRNQPQHF. The CDR3 nucleotides are TGTGCCAGCAGTTTAGGTTGGCGCAATCAGCCCCAGCATTTT.

The V and J genes are TRBV7-9 and TRBJ1-1, with 9 bases fitting TRBD1. This CDR3 region has 14 residues. Germline lookup yields CDR1 SEHNR and CDR2 FQNEAQ (reference sequence). V lost 5 bases, J lost 1 base, and 2 bases stayed unmatched. The CDR3 nucleotides are TGTGCCAGCAGCCGACAGGGGGGGAACACTGAAGCTTTCTTT. This encodes CASSRQGGNTEAFF.

The V gene is TRBV12-3 or TRBV12-4, the J gene TRBJ1-1; D not certain. This CDR3 has 11 amino acids. The V gene lost 3 bases and the J gene lost 7 bases, with 6 bases spanning the gap. The CDR3 DNA reads as TGTGCCAGCAGTTTGCACAGTGAAGCTTTCTTT. Its protein product is CASSLHSEAFF.

CDR3 sequence reads: CAWSVAGDQPQHF. The DNA for the CDR3 is TGTGCCTGGAGTGTCGCAGGGGATCAGCCCCAGCATTTT. The chain recombines TRBV30 with TRBJ1-5; D may be TRBD1 (6 bases). Germline values: CDR1 GTSNPN, CDR2 SVGIG (reference sequence). V lost 0 bases to trimming and J lost 5 bases, with 8 bases between them. The CDR3 is made up of 13 amino acids. Supplemented by reference TRBV30 and TRBJ1-5, the full variable domain reads SQTIHQWPATLVQPVGSPLSLECTVEGTSNPNLYWYRQAAGRGLQLLFYSVGIGQISSEVPQNLSASRPQDRQFILSSKKLLLSDSGFYLCAWSVAGDQPQHFGDGTRLSIL.

This clone was detected only once. J is TRBJ2-5 and V is TRBV6-5; 11 nucleotides agree with TRBD2. Germline lookup yields CDR1 MNHEY and CDR2 SVGAGI. The CDR3 contains 15 residues. The V segment lost 3 bases and the J segment 6 bases; nucleotides outside the gene matches: 6. The CDR3 DNA reads as TGTGCCAGCAGTTATTCTAGCGGGAGGCCTAAGACCCAGTACTTC. This gives the protein CASSYSSGRPKTQYF.